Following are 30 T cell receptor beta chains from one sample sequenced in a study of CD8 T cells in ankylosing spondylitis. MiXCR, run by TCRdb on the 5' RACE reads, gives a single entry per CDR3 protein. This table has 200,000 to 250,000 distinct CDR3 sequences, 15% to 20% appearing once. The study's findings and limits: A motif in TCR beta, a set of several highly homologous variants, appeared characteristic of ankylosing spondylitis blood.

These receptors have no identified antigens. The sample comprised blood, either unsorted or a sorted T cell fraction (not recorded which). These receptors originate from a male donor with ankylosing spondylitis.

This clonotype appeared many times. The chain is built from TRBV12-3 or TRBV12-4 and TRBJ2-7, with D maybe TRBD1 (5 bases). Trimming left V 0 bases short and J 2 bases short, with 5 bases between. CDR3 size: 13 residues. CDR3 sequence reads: CASSLAGPYEQYF. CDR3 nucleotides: TGTGCCAGCAGTTTAGCGGGGCCCTACGAGCAGTACTTC.

In nucleotides, the CDR3 is TGCGCCAGCAGCTTAGCGGGGGGGCCTAAAGATACGCAGTATTTT. Protein product: CASSLAGGPKDTQYF. V and J are TRBV5-1 and TRBJ2-3, with 10 bases identical to TRBD2. Germline assignment: CDR1 SGHRS and CDR2 YFSETQ. Trimming at V came to 2 bases and at J to 5 bases, leaving 5 bases not matched to a gene. The CDR3 has 15 amino acids.

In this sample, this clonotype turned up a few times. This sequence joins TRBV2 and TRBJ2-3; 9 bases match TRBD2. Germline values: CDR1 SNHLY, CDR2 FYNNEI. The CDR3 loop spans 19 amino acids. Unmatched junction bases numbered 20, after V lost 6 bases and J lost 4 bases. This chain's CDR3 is CASSDPLLISGGMADTQYF. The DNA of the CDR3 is TGTGCCAGCAGCGACCCCCTGCTTATTAGCGGGGGAATGGCAGATACGCAGTATTTT.

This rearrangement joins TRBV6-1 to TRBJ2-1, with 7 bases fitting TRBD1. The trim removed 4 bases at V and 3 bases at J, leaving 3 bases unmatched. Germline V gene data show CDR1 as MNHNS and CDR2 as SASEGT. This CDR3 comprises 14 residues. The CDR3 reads CASSGDSYYNEQFF. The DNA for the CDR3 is TGTGCCAGCAGTGGGGACAGCTACTACAATGAGCAGTTCTTC.

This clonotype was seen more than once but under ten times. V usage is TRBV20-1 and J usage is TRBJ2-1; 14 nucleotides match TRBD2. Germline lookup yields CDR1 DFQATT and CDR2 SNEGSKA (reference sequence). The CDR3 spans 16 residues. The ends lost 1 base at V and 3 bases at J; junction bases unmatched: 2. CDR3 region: CSARGLAGGLYNEQFF. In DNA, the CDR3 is TGCAGTGCTAGAGGACTAGCGGGAGGGCTCTACAATGAGCAGTTCTTC.

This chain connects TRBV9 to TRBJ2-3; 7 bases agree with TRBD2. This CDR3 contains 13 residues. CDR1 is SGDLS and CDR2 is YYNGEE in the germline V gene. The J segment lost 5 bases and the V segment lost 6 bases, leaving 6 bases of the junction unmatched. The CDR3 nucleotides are TGTGCCAGCAATGGCGGGGGAGTAGATACGCAGTATTTT. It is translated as CASNGGGVDTQYF.

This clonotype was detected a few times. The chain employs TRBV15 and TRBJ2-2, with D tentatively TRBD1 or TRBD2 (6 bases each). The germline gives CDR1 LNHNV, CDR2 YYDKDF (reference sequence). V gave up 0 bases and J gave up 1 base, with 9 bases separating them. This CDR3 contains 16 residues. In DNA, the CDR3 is TGTGCCACCAGCAGAGAAGGGGGACTGAACACCGGGGAGCTGTTTTTT. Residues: CATSREGGLNTGELFF.

The CDR3 loop reads CASSEYVTGNGEQYF. The CDR3 DNA reads as TGTGCCAGCAGTGAATATGTGACAGGGAATGGCGAGCAGTACTTC. V and J are TRBV6-1 and TRBJ2-7; 7 positions agree with TRBD1. V dropped 2 bases and J dropped 6; count of bases not matched to a gene: 10. This CDR3 is built from 15 residues. Germline V CDR1 and CDR2: MNHNS, SASEGT.

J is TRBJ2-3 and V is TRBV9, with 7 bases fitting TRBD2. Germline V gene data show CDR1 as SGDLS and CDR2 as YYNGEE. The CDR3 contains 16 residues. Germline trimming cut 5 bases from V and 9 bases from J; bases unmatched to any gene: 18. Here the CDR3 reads CASSNGGDGTFHTQYF. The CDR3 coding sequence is TGTGCCAGCAGTAATGGGGGGGACGGTACTTTTCACACGCAGTATTTT.

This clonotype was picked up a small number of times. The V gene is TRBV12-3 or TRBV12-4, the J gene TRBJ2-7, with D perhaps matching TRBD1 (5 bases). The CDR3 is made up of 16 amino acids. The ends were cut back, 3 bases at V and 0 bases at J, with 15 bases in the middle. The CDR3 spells CASSLQGLPNSYEQYF. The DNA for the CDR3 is TGTGCCAGCAGTTTGCAGGGTTTGCCTAACTCCTACGAGCAGTACTTC.

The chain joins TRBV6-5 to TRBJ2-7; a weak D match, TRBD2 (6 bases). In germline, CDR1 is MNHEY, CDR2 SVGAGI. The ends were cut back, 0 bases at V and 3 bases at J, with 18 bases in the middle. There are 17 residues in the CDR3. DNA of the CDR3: TGTGCCAGCAGTTACTCGGGGGGACCTCGAGGTTACTACGAGCAGTACTTC. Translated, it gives CASSYSGGPRGYYEQYF.

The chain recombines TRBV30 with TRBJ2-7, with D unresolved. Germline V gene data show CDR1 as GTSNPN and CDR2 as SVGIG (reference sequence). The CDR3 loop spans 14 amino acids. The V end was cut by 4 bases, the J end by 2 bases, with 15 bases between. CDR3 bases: TGTGCCTGGAACTGGGCTAGTCCCACCTACGAGCAGTACTTC. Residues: CAWNWASPTYEQYF.

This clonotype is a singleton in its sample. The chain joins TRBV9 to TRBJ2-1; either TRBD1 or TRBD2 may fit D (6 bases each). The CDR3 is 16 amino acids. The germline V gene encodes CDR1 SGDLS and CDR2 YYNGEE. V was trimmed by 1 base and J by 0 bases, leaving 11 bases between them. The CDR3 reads CASSVSGGSSYNEQFF. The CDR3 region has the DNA TGTGCCAGCAGCGTATCCGGGGGCAGCTCCTACAATGAGCAGTTCTTC.

The CDR3 DNA sequence: TGCGCCAGCAGCAATCTAGCGGGGGCCTCCGCCGGGGAGCTGTTTTTT. Its translation: CASSNLAGASAGELFF. V and J are TRBV5-1 and TRBJ2-2; 10 nucleotides line up with TRBD2. Germline loops: CDR1 SGHRS, CDR2 YFSETQ. V dropped 4 bases and J dropped 6; count of bases not matched to a gene: 9. CDR3 length: 16 residues.

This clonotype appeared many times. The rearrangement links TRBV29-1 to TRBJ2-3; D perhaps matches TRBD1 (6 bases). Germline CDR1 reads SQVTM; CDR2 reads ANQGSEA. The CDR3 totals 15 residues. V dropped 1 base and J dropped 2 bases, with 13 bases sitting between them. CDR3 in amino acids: CSVEGSGDNTDTQYF. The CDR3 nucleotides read TGCAGCGTTGAAGGTTCAGGGGATAACACAGATACGCAGTATTTT.

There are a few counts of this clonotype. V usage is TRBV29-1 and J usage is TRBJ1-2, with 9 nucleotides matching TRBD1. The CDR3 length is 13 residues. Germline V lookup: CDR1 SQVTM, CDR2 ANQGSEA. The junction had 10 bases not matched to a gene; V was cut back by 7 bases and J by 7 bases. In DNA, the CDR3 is TGCAGCGCACGTACAGGGGGCAGCGCTGGCTACACCTTC. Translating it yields CSARTGGSAGYTF.

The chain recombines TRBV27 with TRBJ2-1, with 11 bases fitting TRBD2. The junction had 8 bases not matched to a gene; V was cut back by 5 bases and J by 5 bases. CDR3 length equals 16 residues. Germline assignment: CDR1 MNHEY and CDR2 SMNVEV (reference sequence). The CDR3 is CASSRSTSGTDNEQFF. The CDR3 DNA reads TGTGCCAGCAGTCGATCGACTAGCGGGACCGACAATGAGCAGTTCTTC.

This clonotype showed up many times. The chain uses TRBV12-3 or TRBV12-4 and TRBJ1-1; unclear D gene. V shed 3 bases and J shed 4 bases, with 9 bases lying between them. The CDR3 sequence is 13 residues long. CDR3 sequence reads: CASSLSGRTEAFF. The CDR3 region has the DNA TGTGCCAGCAGTTTGTCTGGGCGCACTGAAGCTTTCTTT.

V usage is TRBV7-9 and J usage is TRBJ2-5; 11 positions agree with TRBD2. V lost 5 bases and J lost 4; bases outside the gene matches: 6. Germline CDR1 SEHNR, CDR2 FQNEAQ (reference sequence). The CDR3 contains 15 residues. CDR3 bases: TGTGCCAGCAGCCGAACTAGCGGGGGACGAGAGACCCAGTACTTC. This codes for CASSRTSGGRETQYF.

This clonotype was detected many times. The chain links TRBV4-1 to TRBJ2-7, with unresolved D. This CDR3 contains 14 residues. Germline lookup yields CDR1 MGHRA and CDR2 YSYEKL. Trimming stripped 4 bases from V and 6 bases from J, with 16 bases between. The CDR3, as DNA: TGCGCCAGCAGCCCGATTTCAACGGACGGCGAGCAGTACTTC. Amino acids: CASSPISTDGEQYF.

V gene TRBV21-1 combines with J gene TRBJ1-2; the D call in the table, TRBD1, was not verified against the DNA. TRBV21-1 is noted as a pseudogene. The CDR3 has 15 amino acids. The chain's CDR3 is CASSNWDRGYYGYTF. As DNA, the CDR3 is TGTGCCAGCAGCAACTGGGACAGGGGATACTATGGCTACACCTTC.

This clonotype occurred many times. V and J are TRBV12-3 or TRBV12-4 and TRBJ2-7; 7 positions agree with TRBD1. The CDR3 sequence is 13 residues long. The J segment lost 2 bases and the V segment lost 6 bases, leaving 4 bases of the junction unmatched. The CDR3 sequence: CASRAGGTYEQYF. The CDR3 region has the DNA TGTGCCAGCAGGGCAGGGGGAACCTACGAGCAGTACTTC.

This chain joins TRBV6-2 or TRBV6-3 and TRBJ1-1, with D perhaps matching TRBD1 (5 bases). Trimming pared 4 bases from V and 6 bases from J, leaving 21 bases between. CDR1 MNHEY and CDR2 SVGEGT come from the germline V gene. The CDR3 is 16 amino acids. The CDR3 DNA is TGTGCCAGCAGTTTAGCAGGGATGGCCAGTCTCGCTGAAGCTTTCTTT. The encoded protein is CASSLAGMASLAEAFF.

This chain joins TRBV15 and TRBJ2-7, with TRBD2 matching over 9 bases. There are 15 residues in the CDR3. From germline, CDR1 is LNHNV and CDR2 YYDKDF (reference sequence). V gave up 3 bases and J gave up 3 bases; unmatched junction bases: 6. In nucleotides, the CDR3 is TGTGCCACCAGCAGCACCGGGACTAGCTTCTACGAGCAGTACTTC. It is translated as CATSSTGTSFYEQYF.

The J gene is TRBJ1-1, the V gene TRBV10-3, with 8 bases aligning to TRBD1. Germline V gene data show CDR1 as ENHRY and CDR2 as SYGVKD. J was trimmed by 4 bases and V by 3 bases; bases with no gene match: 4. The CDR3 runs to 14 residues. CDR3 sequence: CAISEATGGTEAFF. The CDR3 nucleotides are TGTGCCATCAGTGAAGCAACAGGGGGCACTGAAGCTTTCTTT.

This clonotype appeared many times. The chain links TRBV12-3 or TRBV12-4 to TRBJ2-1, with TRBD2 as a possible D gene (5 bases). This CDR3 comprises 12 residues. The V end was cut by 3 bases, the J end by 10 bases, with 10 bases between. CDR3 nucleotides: TGTGCCAGCAGTTTCGGGGTACCGGAGCAGTTCTTC. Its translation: CASSFGVPEQFF.

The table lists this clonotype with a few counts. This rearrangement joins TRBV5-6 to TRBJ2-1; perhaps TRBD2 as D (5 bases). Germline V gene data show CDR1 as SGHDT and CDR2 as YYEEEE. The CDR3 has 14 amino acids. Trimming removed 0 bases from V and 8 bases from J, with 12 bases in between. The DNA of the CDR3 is TGTGCCAGCAGCTTGGCCCGGGGTGTCGATGAGCAGTTCTTC. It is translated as CASSLARGVDEQFF.

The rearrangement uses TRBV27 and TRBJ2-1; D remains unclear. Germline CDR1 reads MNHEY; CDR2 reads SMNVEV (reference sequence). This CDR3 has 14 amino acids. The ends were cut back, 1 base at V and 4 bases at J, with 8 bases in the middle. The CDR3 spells CASSLYGTYNEQFF. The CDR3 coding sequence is TGTGCCAGCAGTTTATATGGCACTTACAATGAGCAGTTCTTC.

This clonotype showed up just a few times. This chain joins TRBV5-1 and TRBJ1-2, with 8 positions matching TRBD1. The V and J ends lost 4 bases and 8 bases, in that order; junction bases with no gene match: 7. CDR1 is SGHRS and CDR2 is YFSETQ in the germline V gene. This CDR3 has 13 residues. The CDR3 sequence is CASSPTGVEGYTF. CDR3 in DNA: TGCGCCAGCAGCCCGACAGGGGTAGAGGGCTACACCTTC. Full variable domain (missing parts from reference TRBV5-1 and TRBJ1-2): KAGVTQTPRYLIKTRGQQVTLSCSPISGHRSVSWYQQTPGQGLQFLFEYFSETQRNKGNFPGRFSGRQFSNSRSEMNVSTLELGDSALYLCASSPTGVEGYTFGSGTRLTVV.

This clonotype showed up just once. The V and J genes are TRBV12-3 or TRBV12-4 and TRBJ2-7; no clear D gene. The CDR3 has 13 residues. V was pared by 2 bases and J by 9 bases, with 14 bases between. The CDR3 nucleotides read TGTGCCAGCAGTTTACCTACCGGTCCGTGGCAGTACTTC. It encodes CASSLPTGPWQYF.